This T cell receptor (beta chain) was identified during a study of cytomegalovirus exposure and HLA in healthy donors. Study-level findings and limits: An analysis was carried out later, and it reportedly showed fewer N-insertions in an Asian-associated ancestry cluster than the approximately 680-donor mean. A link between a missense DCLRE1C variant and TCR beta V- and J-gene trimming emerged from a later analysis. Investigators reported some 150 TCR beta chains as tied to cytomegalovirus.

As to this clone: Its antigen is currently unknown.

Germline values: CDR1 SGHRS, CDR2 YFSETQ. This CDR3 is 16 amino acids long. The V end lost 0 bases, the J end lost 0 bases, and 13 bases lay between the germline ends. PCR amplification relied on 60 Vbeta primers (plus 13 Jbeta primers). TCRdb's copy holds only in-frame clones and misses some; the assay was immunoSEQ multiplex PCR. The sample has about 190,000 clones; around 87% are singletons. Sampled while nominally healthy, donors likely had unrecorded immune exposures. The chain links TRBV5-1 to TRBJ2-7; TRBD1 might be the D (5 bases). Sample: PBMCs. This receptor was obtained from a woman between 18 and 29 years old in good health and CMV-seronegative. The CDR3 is CASSLGYGASSYEQYF. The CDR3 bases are TGCGCCAGCAGCTTGGGGTATGGGGCCAGCTCCTACGAGCAGTACTTC.